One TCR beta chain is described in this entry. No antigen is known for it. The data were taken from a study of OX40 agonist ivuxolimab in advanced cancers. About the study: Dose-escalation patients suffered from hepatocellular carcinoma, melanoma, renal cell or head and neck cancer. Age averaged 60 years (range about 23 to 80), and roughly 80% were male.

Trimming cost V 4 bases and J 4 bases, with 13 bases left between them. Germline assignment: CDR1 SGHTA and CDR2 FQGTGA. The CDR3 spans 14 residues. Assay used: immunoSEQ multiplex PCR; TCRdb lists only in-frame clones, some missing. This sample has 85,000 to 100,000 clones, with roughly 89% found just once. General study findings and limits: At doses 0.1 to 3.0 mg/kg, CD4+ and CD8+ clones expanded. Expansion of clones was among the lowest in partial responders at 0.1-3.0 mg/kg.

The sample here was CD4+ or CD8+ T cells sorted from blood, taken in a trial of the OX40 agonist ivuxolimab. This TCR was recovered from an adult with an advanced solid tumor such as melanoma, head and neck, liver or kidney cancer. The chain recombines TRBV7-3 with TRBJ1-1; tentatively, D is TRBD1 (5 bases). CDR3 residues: CASSSQGYGTEAFF. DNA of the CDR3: TGTGCCAGCAGCTCGCAGGGTTACGGCACTGAAGCTTTCTTT.